The 2 T cell receptor beta chains below come from one sample, sequenced in a study of control samples from healthy donors and cancer patients. TCRdb keeps only in-frame clones here, not all; method: immunoSEQ multiplex PCR. The data show more than 120,000 clones, about 90% seen once. The sample taken for sequencing was blood. Receptors originate from a man aged 25 to 40 in good health.

The CDR3 is CASSYSGQGASYGYTF. The CDR3 DNA sequence: TGTGCCAGCAGTTACTCGGGCCAGGGGGCTTCCTATGGCTACACCTTC. The V and J genes are TRBV6-6 and TRBJ1-2; 8 bases align to TRBD1. CDR3 length: 16 residues. CDR1 is MNHNY and CDR2 is SVGAGI in the germline V gene (reference sequence). The ends lost 0 bases at V and 4 bases at J; junction bases unmatched: 7.

Only one count was recorded for this clone. The CDR3 loop is CASSFGPTGTGELFF. The CDR3 DNA is TGCGCCAGCAGCTTTGGCCCCACGGGGACCGGGGAGCTGTTTTTT. The chain carries TRBV5-1 and TRBJ2-2; D perhaps matches TRBD2 (5 bases). The CDR3 has 15 residues. The V end was cut by 2 bases, the J end by 5 bases, with 13 bases between. The germline V gene has CDR1 SGHRS and CDR2 YFSETQ.